These 8 T cell receptor beta chains were all obtained from the same sample, sequenced in a study of blood T cells in healthy people across ages. Combining a sample-barcoded 5' primer with a J-beta primer mix, a second PCR ran for roughly 7 to 12 cycles. MiXCR was run by TCRdb on the 5' RACE reads, yielding one entry per CDR3 protein. Among about 780,000 distinct CDR3 sequences, around 24% were seen once, and the ten largest hold about 3%. Another study also made use of these data, one on T cells of mothers and their children.

The sample was blood. The source of these receptors is a boy aged 5-17 years in good health.

This clonotype was found a few times. The V call is TRBV20-1, the J call TRBJ2-1; the D gene could be TRBD1 or TRBD2 (5 bases each). Matching the DNA end better, TRBJ2-7 makes the J call doubtful. The CDR3 extends over 14 amino acids. Germline CDR1 and CDR2: DFQATT and SNEGSKA (reference sequence). The CDR3 reads CSAGSPGRRYEQYF. The DNA of the CDR3 is TGCAGTGCTGGGTCTCCGGGACGGAGATACGAGCAGTACTTC.

The V and J genes are TRBV10-3 and TRBJ1-2; D is possibly TRBD1 (6 bases). V was shortened by 0 bases and J by 5 bases, with 7 bases between the two germline ends. The CDR3 loop spans 13 amino acids. Germline CDR1 reads ENHRY; CDR2 reads SYGVKD. The CDR3: CAISESRGYGYTF. The CDR3 DNA is TGTGCCATCAGTGAGTCGAGGGGGTATGGCTACACCTTC.

This rearrangement joins TRBV13 to TRBJ2-7; 9 bases match TRBD2. The CDR3 covers 16 residues. CDR1 is PRHDT and CDR2 is FYEKMQ in the germline V gene (reference sequence). After removal of 8 bases from V and 2 bases from J, the junction contained 13 bases not matched to a gene. For the CDR3, the DNA is TGTGCCAGCGCCCACTTGGCGGGGGGGCGCCCCTACGAGCAGTACTTC. It specifies CASAHLAGGRPYEQYF.

This clonotype was picked up a small number of times. One end of the junction does not line up with germline, which may come from a read error. The J gene is TRBJ2-5, the V gene TRBV7-9, with D tentatively TRBD1 (5 bases). The CDR3 is made up of 13 amino acids. The germline CDR1 and CDR2 sequences are SEHNR and FQNEAQ (reference sequence). The CDR3 spells CASSLVGWTRMFF. The CDR3 nucleotides are TGTGCCAGCAGCTTAGTTGGCTGGACAAGAATGTTCTTC.

V and J are TRBV2 and TRBJ2-5; the D is unclear. Trimming cost V 0 bases and J 7 bases, with 3 bases left between them. CDR1 SNHLY and CDR2 FYNNEI come from the germline V gene. The CDR3 covers 11 residues. The CDR3 sequence is CASSEAVTQYF. The DNA for the CDR3 is TGTGCCAGCAGTGAAGCCGTGACCCAGTACTTC.

This sequence joins TRBV12-3 or TRBV12-4 and TRBJ2-5; TRBD2 matches at 7 bases. The junction had 6 bases not matched to a gene; V was cut back by 2 bases and J by 3 bases. The CDR3 runs to 15 residues. The CDR3 here is CASSLLEGGEETQYF. The CDR3 DNA is TGTGCCAGCAGTTTATTGGAGGGAGGGGAAGAGACCCAGTACTTC.

V is TRBV4-2 and J is TRBJ2-3; D may be TRBD2 (5 bases). Trimming took 2 bases from V and 0 from J, leaving 21 bases between them. The CDR3 length is 19 residues. Germline V gives CDR1 LGHNA, CDR2 YNFKEQ. The CDR3 protein is CASSQRTRGQAPSTDTQYF. The CDR3 DNA follows: TGTGCCAGCAGCCAAAGGACTCGAGGGCAGGCCCCCAGCACAGATACGCAGTATTTT.

The chain uses TRBV25-1 and TRBJ2-5; D unresolved. In germline, CDR1 is MGHDK, CDR2 SYGVNS. The CDR3 loop spans 13 amino acids. Trimming stripped 8 bases from V and 1 base from J, with 11 bases between. The CDR3 sequence is CASGWTFQETQYF. The CDR3 DNA reads TGTGCCAGCGGTTGGACCTTCCAAGAGACCCAGTACTTC.